A selection of T cell receptor beta chains follows, all from one sample in a study of T cells after posttransplantation cyclophosphamide. Only in-frame clones appear in the TCRdb table, and some are missing; sequencing was by immunoSEQ multiplex PCR. The sample includes 30,000 to 40,000 clones, 70% to 90% seen only once; the top ten take 14% to 15%. Sequencing was carried out using PBMCs. The receptors here all came from a woman in her 40s with a blood cancer, CMV-positive, and with a related stem cell donor. Each CDR3 is given with its conserved first and last residue. A D gene is named only where the DNA matches it firmly. Expanded clones are given a class, and other clones once, few, many or no size at all.

j_call: TRBJ1-5
d_call: TRBD1
clone_size: -
v_call: TRBV15
cdr3_aa: CATSTRDRAQPQHF
cdr3_nt: TGTGCCACCAGCACCAGGGACAGGGCTCAGCCCCAGCATTTT

j_call: TRBJ2-7
d_call: TRBD1
clone_size: -
v_call: TRBV19
cdr3_aa: CASSGDRMTYEQYF
cdr3_nt: TGTGCCAGTAGTGGGGACAGGATGACCTACGAGCAGTACTTC

j_call: TRBJ2-1
d_call: TRBD1
clone_size: -
v_call: TRBV6-1
cdr3_aa: CASTQGQGGYEQFF
cdr3_nt: TGTGCCAGCACCCAAGGACAGGGGGGTTATGAGCAGTTCTTC

j_call: TRBJ2-5
d_call: TRBD2
clone_size: once
v_call: TRBV5-4
cdr3_aa: CASSSLGLAGWQETQYF
cdr3_nt: TGTGCCAGCAGCTCTCTGGGACTAGCGGGGTGGCAAGAGACCCAGTACTTC

j_call: TRBJ1-2
d_call: -
clone_size: few
v_call: TRBV25-1
cdr3_aa: CASTAGRYGYTF
cdr3_nt: TGTGCCAGCACGGCGGGGCGCTATGGCTACACCTTC

j_call: TRBJ2-7
d_call: TRBD1
clone_size: -
v_call: TRBV13
cdr3_aa: CASSHGTGAEEQYF
cdr3_nt: TGTGCCAGCAGCCACGGGACAGGGGCGGAAGAGCAGTACTTC

j_call: TRBJ2-2
d_call: -
clone_size: -
v_call: TRBV5-6
cdr3_aa: CASSFARTGELFF
cdr3_nt: TGTGCCAGCAGCTTCGCCAGGACCGGGGAGCTGTTTTTT

j_call: TRBJ1-2
d_call: -
clone_size: -
v_call: TRBV27
cdr3_aa: CASSPPGQRSYYGYTF
cdr3_nt: TGTGCCAGCAGTCCCCCCGGACAGAGATCATACTATGGCTACACCTTC

j_call: TRBJ2-1
d_call: TRBD2
clone_size: -
v_call: TRBV5-1
cdr3_aa: CASSLGGTSADNEQFF
cdr3_nt: TGCGCCAGCAGCTTGGGTGGGACTAGCGCAGACAATGAGCAGTTCTTC

j_call: TRBJ1-4
d_call: -
clone_size: -
v_call: TRBV7-9
cdr3_aa: CASTNKRGGNEKLFF
cdr3_nt: TGTGCCAGCACCAACAAGCGGGGAGGTAATGAAAAACTGTTTTTT

j_call: TRBJ1-4
d_call: -
clone_size: -
v_call: TRBV5-6
cdr3_aa: CASSWQGGKLFF
cdr3_nt: TGTGCCAGCAGCTGGCAGGGTGGAAAACTGTTTTTT

j_call: TRBJ1-5
d_call: -
clone_size: -
v_call: TRBV7-8
cdr3_aa: CASSLVSRVGNQPQHF
cdr3_nt: TGTGCCAGCAGCTTAGTGTCCAGGGTGGGGAATCAGCCCCAGCATTTT

j_call: TRBJ1-5
d_call: -
clone_size: -
v_call: TRBV7-9
cdr3_aa: CASSSSLSTQHF
cdr3_nt: TGTGCCAGCAGCTCATCTCTTAGCACCCAGCATTTT

j_call: TRBJ2-2
d_call: TRBD2
clone_size: -
v_call: TRBV19
cdr3_aa: CASAGGRPLTGELFF
cdr3_nt: TGTGCCAGCGCGGGGGGCCGCCCACTCACCGGGGAGCTGTTTTTT

j_call: TRBJ1-5
d_call: -
clone_size: once
v_call: TRBV6-5
cdr3_aa: CASSAGGNQPQHF
cdr3_nt: TGTGCCAGCTCGGCCGGGGGCAATCAGCCCCAGCATTTT

j_call: TRBJ1-6
d_call: TRBD1
clone_size: -
v_call: TRBV7-9
cdr3_aa: CASSRDRGGESPLHF
cdr3_nt: TGTGCCAGCAGCCGGGACAGGGGAGGAGAATCACCCCTCCACTTT

j_call: TRBJ2-7
d_call: -
clone_size: -
v_call: TRBV6-1
cdr3_aa: CASSLWEVGQEQYF
cdr3_nt: TGTGCCAGCAGTTTATGGGAAGTTGGACAGGAGCAGTACTTC

j_call: TRBJ1-1
d_call: -
clone_size: -
v_call: TRBV19
cdr3_aa: CASSIQNHGNTEAFF
cdr3_nt: TGTGCCAGTAGTATCCAAAATCACGGGAACACTGAAGCTTTCTTT

j_call: TRBJ2-5
d_call: -
clone_size: -
v_call: TRBV7-2
cdr3_aa: CASSLGAGYQETQYF
cdr3_nt: TGTGCCAGCAGCTTAGGCGCGGGGTACCAAGAGACCCAGTACTTC

j_call: TRBJ1-1
d_call: -
clone_size: -
v_call: TRBV4-1
cdr3_aa: CASSQDRRLGRTEAFF
cdr3_nt: TGCGCCAGCAGCCAAGACCGGAGGCTGGGGAGGACTGAAGCTTTCTTT

j_call: TRBJ2-7
d_call: TRBD2
clone_size: once
v_call: TRBV10-3
cdr3_aa: CAIRGQRGGAIGEQYF
cdr3_nt: TGTGCCATCAGGGGCCAGCGGGGGGGGGCTATAGGCGAGCAGTACTTC

j_call: TRBJ1-2
d_call: TRBD1
clone_size: -
v_call: TRBV27
cdr3_aa: CASSVQGAGGGYTF
cdr3_nt: TGTGCCAGCAGTGTACAGGGGGCGGGTGGAGGCTACACCTTC

j_call: TRBJ1-1
d_call: -
clone_size: -
v_call: TRBV9
cdr3_aa: CASSAFLNTEAFF
cdr3_nt: TGTGCCAGCAGCGCCTTCTTGAACACTGAAGCTTTCTTT

j_call: TRBJ1-1
d_call: TRBD1
clone_size: -
v_call: TRBV7-3
cdr3_aa: CASSATGGSSTEAFF
cdr3_nt: TGTGCCAGCAGCGCTACAGGGGGATCCTCGACTGAAGCTTTCTTT

j_call: TRBJ2-2
d_call: TRBD1
clone_size: -
v_call: TRBV11-2
cdr3_aa: CASRSPGTVKNTGELFF
cdr3_nt: TGTGCCAGCAGGAGTCCCGGGACAGTAAAGAACACCGGGGAGCTGTTTTTT

j_call: TRBJ1-1
d_call: TRBD1
clone_size: -
v_call: TRBV19
cdr3_aa: CASSIEWRDSEAFF
cdr3_nt: TGTGCCAGTAGTATAGAATGGAGGGACAGTGAAGCTTTCTTT

j_call: TRBJ2-7
d_call: -
clone_size: once
v_call: TRBV23-1
cdr3_aa: CASSQFSPGHLRRTTYEQYF
cdr3_nt: TGCGCCAGCAGTCAATTTTCGCCGGGACACCTTCGAAGAACTACGTACGAGCAGTACTTC